One sample yielded the 30 T cell receptor beta chains listed below, sequenced in a study of cytomegalovirus exposure and HLA in healthy donors. Method: immunoSEQ multiplex PCR; TCRdb's copy keeps in-frame clones and lacks some. The sample shows some 45,000 clones, roughly 92% of them seen only once. Sequencing was done on a sample of PBMCs. These receptors were collected from a man younger than 35 in good health and CMV-seronegative.

This chain connects TRBV9 to TRBJ2-5, with a tentative D call TRBD2 (6 bases). This CDR3 is 15 amino acids long. The germline V and J ends were trimmed by 3 bases and 5 bases, with 17 bases remaining between them. CDR1 is SGDLS and CDR2 is YYNGEE in the germline V gene. DNA of the CDR3: TGTGCCAGCAGCGCGGCGGGACTCGCGGGGGAGACCCAGTACTTC. This codes for CASSAAGLAGETQYF.

The V gene is TRBV28, the J gene TRBJ2-1; 8 bases agree with TRBD2. The CDR3 contains 16 residues. V gave up 3 bases and J gave up 6 bases; unmatched junction bases: 10. Germline CDR1 is MDHEN and CDR2 is SYDVKM. The CDR3 spells CASSFFESGRPNEQFF. In nucleotides, the CDR3 is TGTGCCAGCAGTTTTTTCGAGAGCGGGAGACCCAATGAGCAGTTCTTC.

In its sample, this clone was seen once. This rearrangement joins TRBV5-1 to TRBJ2-7; 9 bases match TRBD2. The CDR3 has 15 residues. Germline CDR1 is SGHRS and CDR2 is YFSETQ. J gave up 6 bases and V 4 bases, and 11 bases lay outside the gene matches. This CDR3 is CASSAASGIILEQYF. Written as DNA, the CDR3 is TGCGCCAGCAGCGCCGCTAGCGGGATAATTCTCGAGCAGTACTTC. Complete variable domain (other parts from reference TRBV5-1 and TRBJ2-7): KAGVTQTPRYLIKTRGQQVTLSCSPISGHRSVSWYQQTPGQGLQFLFEYFSETQRNKGNFPGRFSGRQFSNSRSEMNVSTLELGDSALYLCASSAASGIILEQYFGPGTRLTVT.

The chain is built from TRBV7-3 and TRBJ2-7, with D possibly TRBD2 on 5 matching bases. Trimming took 1 base from V and 6 from J, leaving 10 bases between them. The CDR3 contains 13 residues. Germline assignment: CDR1 SGHTA and CDR2 FQGTGA. CDR3 nucleotide sequence: TGTGCCAGCAGCTTAAGAGGGTCGGGCGAGCAGTACTTC. It translates to CASSLRGSGEQYF.

V is TRBV5-1 and J is TRBJ1-5, with D unresolved. This CDR3 region has 15 residues. V lost 1 base and J lost 0, with 8 bases in between. Germline V gene sequence: CDR1 SGHRS, CDR2 YFSETQ. In DNA form, the CDR3 reads TGCGCCAGCAGCTTGACCGTCGGTAGCAATCAGCCCCAGCATTTT. This sequence encodes CASSLTVGSNQPQHF.

J is TRBJ2-3 and V is TRBV9, with D perhaps TRBD2 (6 bases). The germline V gene has CDR1 SGDLS and CDR2 YYNGEE. The CDR3 has 16 residues. V was trimmed by 0 bases and J by 6 bases, leaving 17 bases between them. CDR3 sequence (DNA): TGTGCCAGCAGCGTAGTCACAGGTGGAGGGCAGGATACGCAGTATTTT. The encoded protein is CASSVVTGGGQDTQYF.

The CDR3: CASSRQGADTEAFF. The CDR3 region has the DNA TGTGCCAGCAGTCGTCAGGGGGCCGACACTGAAGCTTTCTTT. The rearrangement links TRBV6-1 to TRBJ1-1; TRBD1 aligns across 8 bases. CDR1 is MNHNS and CDR2 is SASEGT in the germline V gene. V was clipped by 5 bases and J by 3 bases; unmatched bases: 5. The CDR3 is 14 amino acids.

The rearrangement uses TRBV29-1 and TRBJ1-5, with TRBD1 matching 10 bases. Germline V gene data show CDR1 as SQVTM and CDR2 as ANQGSEA. The junction had 5 bases not matched to a gene; V was cut back by 7 bases and J by 8 bases. The CDR3 length is 12 residues. As DNA, the CDR3 is TGCAGCGCGGGACAGGGGAGTGAGCCCCAGCATTTT. It codes for CSAGQGSEPQHF.

This sequence joins TRBV18 and TRBJ2-3, with 9 bases that match TRBD2. The CDR3 has 17 amino acids. The J segment lost 0 bases and the V segment lost 4 bases, leaving 8 bases of the junction unmatched. Germline V lookup: CDR1 KGHSH, CDR2 LQKENI. CDR3 coding DNA: TGTGCCAGCTCACTACGGACTAGCGCTCTTAGCACAGATACGCAGTATTTT. It yields the protein CASSLRTSALSTDTQYF. Filled out from reference TRBV18 and TRBJ2-3, the complete variable domain reads NAGVMQNPRHLVRRRGQEARLRCSPMKGHSHVYWYRQLPEEGLKFMVYLQKENIIDESGMPKERFSAEFPKEGPSILRIQQVVRGDSAAYFCASSLRTSALSTDTQYFGPGTRLTVL.

The rearrangement joins TRBV9 to TRBJ1-1, with D perhaps TRBD1 (5 bases). V lost 0 bases, J lost 0 bases, and 12 bases lay in between. CDR3 size: 16 residues. The germline gives CDR1 SGDLS, CDR2 YYNGEE. CDR3 sequence: CASSVARGGMNTEAFF. For the CDR3, the DNA is TGTGCCAGCAGCGTAGCTAGGGGAGGCATGAACACTGAAGCTTTCTTT.

The rearrangement links TRBV7-2 to TRBJ1-3; the D gene is possibly TRBD1 (6 bases). Trimming removed 5 bases at V and 4 bases at J, with 9 bases between. Germline assignment: CDR1 SGHTA and CDR2 FQGNSA. The CDR3 covers 13 residues. The chain's CDR3 is CASSAGVGNTIYF. The CDR3 DNA sequence: TGTGCCAGCAGCGCAGGGGTAGGAAACACCATATATTTT.

CDR3 residues: CASSLGRANTGELFF. CDR3 coding DNA: TGCGCCAGCAGCTTGGGCAGGGCGAACACCGGGGAGCTGTTTTTT. This sequence joins TRBV5-1 and TRBJ2-2; possibly TRBD1 for D (5 bases). The CDR3 has 15 amino acids. V was pared by 0 bases and J by 0 bases, with 6 bases between. The germline gives CDR1 SGHRS, CDR2 YFSETQ.

CDR3 residues: CASARSSYEQYF. The CDR3 coding sequence is TGTGCCAGCGCGAGGAGCTCCTACGAGCAGTACTTC. The V and J genes are TRBV27 and TRBJ2-7; D not certain. V was trimmed by 8 bases and J by 0 bases, leaving 8 bases between them. Germline values: CDR1 MNHEY, CDR2 SMNVEV (reference sequence). The CDR3 contains 12 residues.

This clone was picked up one time. The chain has TRBV18 and TRBJ2-2; 11 bases agree with TRBD1. From germline, CDR1 is KGHSH and CDR2 LQKENI. V dropped 3 bases and J dropped 5; count of bases not matched to a gene: 5. This CDR3 spans 16 amino acids. DNA of the CDR3: TGTGCCAGCTCACCTCGGACAGGGGGCACGACCGGGGAGCTGTTTTTT. Translated: CASSPRTGGTTGELFF.

V is TRBV5-8 and J is TRBJ1-6; D might be TRBD1 (6 bases). CDR1 SGHTS and CDR2 YDEGEE come from the germline V gene. The V end was cut by 0 bases, the J end by 7 bases, with 17 bases between. The CDR3 is made up of 17 amino acids. The DNA of the CDR3 is TGTGCCAGCAGCTTGGATGGACAGCCTTTAGGGAATTCACCCCTCCACTTT. This encodes CASSLDGQPLGNSPLHF.

The V gene is TRBV5-6, the J gene TRBJ2-3, with 7 bases aligning to TRBD1. Germline-derived CDR1 and CDR2 are SGHDT and YYEEEE. Germline trimming cut 0 bases from V and 5 bases from J; bases unmatched to any gene: 9. This CDR3 spans 16 amino acids. The CDR3 protein is CASSLGLIGGIDTQYF. For the CDR3, the DNA is TGTGCCAGCAGCTTGGGTCTCATAGGGGGCATAGATACGCAGTATTTT.

The chain combines TRBV6-1 with TRBJ2-7; 12 bases line up with TRBD2. CDR1 is MNHNS, CDR2 SASEGT, per germline. The CDR3 loop spans 15 amino acids. The trim removed 3 bases at V and 7 bases at J, leaving 7 bases unmatched. CDR3 amino acids: CASSEFPSGRGEQYF. Written as DNA, the CDR3 is TGTGCCAGCAGTGAGTTTCCTAGCGGGAGGGGAGAGCAGTACTTC.

In nucleotides, the CDR3 is TGTGCCAGCAGCGTAGGTGGAGGCGGCACAGATACGCAGTATTTT. Translating gives CASSVGGGGTDTQYF. J is TRBJ2-3 and V is TRBV9; possible D gene TRBD2, 5 bases. The CDR3 length is 15 residues. Germline CDR1 and CDR2: SGDLS and YYNGEE. V lost 0 bases to trimming and J lost 1 base, with 9 bases between them.

This clone was seen a handful of times. CDR3 nucleotide sequence: TGTGCCAGCAGCTTAGGACGTCAGGGGTTCAACGAGCAGTACTTC. It yields the protein CASSLGRQGFNEQYF. This chain links TRBV11-2 with TRBJ2-7; TRBD1 is a possible D gene (6 bases). This CDR3 is built from 15 residues. The germline V gene has CDR1 SGHAT and CDR2 FQNNGV. The V gene lost 1 base and the J gene lost 5 bases, with 15 bases spanning the gap.

V and J are TRBV10-3 and TRBJ2-1; 13 nucleotides align to TRBD2. The V gene end was trimmed by 0 bases and the J gene end by 5 bases; junction bases not matched to a gene: 13. The CDR3 runs to 20 residues. Per germline, CDR1 ENHRY and CDR2 SYGVKD. CDR3 sequence (DNA): TGTGCCATCAGTGAGTCGACGGACAGGGGACTAGCGGGATTACACAATGAGCAGTTCTTC. This translates into CAISESTDRGLAGLHNEQFF.

The genes are TRBV4-1 and TRBJ1-4; TRBD1 aligns across 10 bases. After removal of 1 base from V and 10 bases from J, the junction contained 6 bases not matched to a gene. Germline V gene data show CDR1 as MGHRA and CDR2 as YSYEKL. The CDR3 totals 15 residues. CDR3 in amino acids: CASSQVGQGTGKLFF. The DNA for the CDR3 is TGCGCCAGCAGCCAAGTGGGACAGGGGACTGGAAAACTGTTTTTT.

V and J are TRBV4-2 and TRBJ2-1; TRBD2 agrees at 9 bases. The CDR3 contains 16 residues. Trimming at V came to 0 bases and at J to 10 bases, leaving 10 bases not matched to a gene. Germline values: CDR1 LGHNA, CDR2 YNFKEQ. This CDR3 is CASSQEAGGSMREQFF. Here the CDR3 DNA reads TGTGCCAGCAGCCAAGAGGCGGGAGGGTCTATGAGGGAGCAGTTCTTC.

The chain joins TRBV29-1 to TRBJ1-2, with 10 bases matching TRBD1. The CDR3 covers 13 residues. CDR1 SQVTM and CDR2 ANQGSEA come from the germline V gene. The ends lost 6 bases at V and 4 bases at J; junction bases unmatched: 5. This CDR3 reads CSVLGQGGYGYTF. DNA for the CDR3: TGCAGCGTCCTCGGACAGGGGGGCTATGGCTACACCTTC. Full variable domain (outside the CDR3, taken from reference TRBV29-1 and TRBJ1-2): SAVISQKPSRDICQRGTSLTIQCQVDSQVTMMFWYRQQPGQSLTLIATANQGSEATYESGFVIDKFPISRPNLTFSTLTVSNMSPEDSSIYLCSVLGQGGYGYTFGSGTRLTVV.

This chain connects TRBV6-4 to TRBJ1-5, with 8 positions matching TRBD1. There are 18 residues in the CDR3. V shed 5 bases, J shed 4 bases, and the junction held 16 bases outside the gene matches. From germline, CDR1 is MRHNA and CDR2 SNTAGT. CDR3 nucleotide sequence: TGTGCCAGCAGTCGTGGACAGGGTGTAGAGGCCTTGAATCAGCCCCAGCATTTT. Translating it yields CASSRGQGVEALNQPQHF.

This rearrangement joins TRBV9 to TRBJ2-7, with a tentative D call TRBD1 (6 bases). The CDR3 has 14 amino acids. CDR1 is SGDLS and CDR2 is YYNGEE in the germline V gene. V was pared by 4 bases and J by 6 bases, with 17 bases between. The CDR3 DNA reads TGTGCCAGCAGCTTCCGACAGGACGCGGCCGAGCAGTACTTC. The encoded protein is CASSFRQDAAEQYF.

The chain has TRBV19 and TRBJ2-3; TRBD2 matches 10 bases. This CDR3 is built from 17 residues. Germline values: CDR1 LNHDA, CDR2 SQIVND (reference sequence). V lost 3 bases, J lost 2 bases, and 8 bases stayed unmatched. The CDR3 nucleotides are TGTGCCAGTAGTATCGGGACTAGCGAGGCACCCACAGATACGCAGTATTTT. Amino acids: CASSIGTSEAPTDTQYF.

The V call is TRBV7-2, the J call TRBJ2-1; 9 bases are shared with TRBD2. The V gene's germline CDR1 is SGHTA and CDR2 FQGNSA. The length of the CDR3 is 15 residues. The junction had 2 bases not matched to a gene; V was cut back by 1 base and J by 4 bases. CDR3 in amino acids: CASSLVAGGYNEQFF. The CDR3, as DNA: TGTGCCAGCAGCTTAGTTGCGGGGGGGTACAATGAGCAGTTCTTC.

The chain employs TRBV4-1 and TRBJ2-3; 9 nucleotides line up with TRBD1. Trimming at V came to 3 bases and at J to 5 bases, leaving 9 bases not matched to a gene. Per the germline V gene, CDR1 is MGHRA and CDR2 is YSYEKL. CDR3 length equals 16 residues. The CDR3 loop is CASSHARTGARDTQYF. The DNA of the CDR3 is TGCGCCAGCAGCCATGCCAGGACAGGGGCTAGAGATACGCAGTATTTT.

The chain is built from TRBV10-3 and TRBJ2-7; maybe TRBD2 (5 bases). Trimming took 8 bases from V and 3 from J, leaving 14 bases between them. CDR1 is ENHRY, CDR2 SYGVKD, per germline. The CDR3 spans 13 residues. DNA for the CDR3: TGTGCCATCTCCCGGGAAAGCCTCTACGAGCAGTACTTC. It is translated as CAISRESLYEQYF.

CDR3 in DNA: TGTGCCAGCAGTCTGCGCGGGGGGACGGGTAATGAAAAACTGTTTTTT. This sequence encodes CASSLRGGTGNEKLFF. The chain has TRBV28 and TRBJ1-4; perhaps TRBD1 as D (5 bases). Germline loops: CDR1 MDHEN, CDR2 SYDVKM. This CDR3 region has 16 residues. V was pared by 5 bases and J by 4 bases, with 17 bases between. The full variable domain, its missing parts supplied by reference TRBV28 and TRBJ1-4, is DVKVTQSSRYLVKRTGEKVFLECVQDMDHENMFWYRQDPGLGLRLIYFSYDVKMKEKGDIPEGYSVSREKKERFSLILESASTNQTSMYLCASSLRGGTGNEKLFFGSGTQLSVL.